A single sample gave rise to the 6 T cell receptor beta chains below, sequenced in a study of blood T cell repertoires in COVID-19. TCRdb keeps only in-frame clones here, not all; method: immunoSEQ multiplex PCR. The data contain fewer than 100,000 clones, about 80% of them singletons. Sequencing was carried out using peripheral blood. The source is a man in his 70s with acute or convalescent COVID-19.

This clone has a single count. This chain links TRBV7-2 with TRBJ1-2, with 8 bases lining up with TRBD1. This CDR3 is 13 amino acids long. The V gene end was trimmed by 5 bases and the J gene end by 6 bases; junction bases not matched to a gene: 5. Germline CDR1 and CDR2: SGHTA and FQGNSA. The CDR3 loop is CASSQGAGNGYTF. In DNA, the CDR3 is TGTGCCAGCAGCCAGGGGGCAGGGAATGGCTACACCTTC. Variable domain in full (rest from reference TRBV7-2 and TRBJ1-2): GAGVSQSPSNKVTEKGKDVELRCDPISGHTALYWYRQSLGQGLEFLIYFQGNSAPDKSGLPSDRFSAERTGGSVSTLTIQRTQQEDSAVYLCASSQGAGNGYTFGSGTRLTVV.

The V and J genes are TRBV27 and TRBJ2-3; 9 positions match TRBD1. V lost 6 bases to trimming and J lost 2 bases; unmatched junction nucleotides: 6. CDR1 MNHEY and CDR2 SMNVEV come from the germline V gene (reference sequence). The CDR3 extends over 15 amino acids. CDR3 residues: CASSHRDRVTDTQYF. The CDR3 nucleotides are TGTGCCAGCAGCCATCGGGACAGGGTCACAGATACGCAGTATTTT.

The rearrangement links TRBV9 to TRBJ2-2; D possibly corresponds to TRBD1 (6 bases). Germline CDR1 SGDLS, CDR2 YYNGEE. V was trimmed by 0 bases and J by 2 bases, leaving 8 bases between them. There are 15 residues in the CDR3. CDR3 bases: TGTGCCAGCAGCGTAGTAGGGACAAACACCGGGGAGCTGTTTTTT. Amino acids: CASSVVGTNTGELFF.

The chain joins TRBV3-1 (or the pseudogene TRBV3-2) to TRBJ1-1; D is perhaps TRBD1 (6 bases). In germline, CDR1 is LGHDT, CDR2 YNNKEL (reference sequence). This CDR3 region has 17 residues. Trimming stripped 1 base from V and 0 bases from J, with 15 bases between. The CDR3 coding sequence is TGTGCCAGCAGCCAAGGAACAGGGATACACGTGAACACTGAAGCTTTCTTT. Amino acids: CASSQGTGIHVNTEAFF.

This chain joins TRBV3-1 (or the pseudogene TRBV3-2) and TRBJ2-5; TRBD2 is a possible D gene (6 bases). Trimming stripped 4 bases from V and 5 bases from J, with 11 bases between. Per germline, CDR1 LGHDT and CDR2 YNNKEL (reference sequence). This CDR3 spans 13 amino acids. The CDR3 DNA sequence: TGTGCCAGCAGCCCGTCTGGAGGGGAGACCCAGTACTTC. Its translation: CASSPSGGETQYF.

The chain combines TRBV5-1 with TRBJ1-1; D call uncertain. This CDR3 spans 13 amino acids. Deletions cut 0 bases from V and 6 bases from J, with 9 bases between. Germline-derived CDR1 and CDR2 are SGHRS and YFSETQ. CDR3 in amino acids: CASSLGQTPEAFF. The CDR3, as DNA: TGCGCCAGCAGCTTGGGACAAACCCCTGAAGCTTTCTTT.